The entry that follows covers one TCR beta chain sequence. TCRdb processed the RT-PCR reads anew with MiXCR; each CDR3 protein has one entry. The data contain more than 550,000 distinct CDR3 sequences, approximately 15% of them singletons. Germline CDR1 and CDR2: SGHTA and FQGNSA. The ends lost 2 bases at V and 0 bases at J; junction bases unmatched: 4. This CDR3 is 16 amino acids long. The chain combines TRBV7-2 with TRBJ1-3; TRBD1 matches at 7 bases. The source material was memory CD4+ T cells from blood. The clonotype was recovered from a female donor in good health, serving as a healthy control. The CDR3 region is CASSLQGQLSGNTIYF. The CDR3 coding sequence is TGTGCCAGCAGCTTACAGGGACAGCTCTCTGGAAACACCATATATTTT.